The 21 T cell receptor beta chains in this list originate from one sample, sequenced in a study of CD8 T cells in Susac syndrome. Reverse transcription of about 0.45 to 1 ug RNA was performed with random hexamers. TCRdb called the immunoSEQ multiplex PCR reads again in MiXCR, with one record for every CDR3 protein. The sample includes 170,000 or so distinct CDR3 sequences, more than 95% of them seen just once. The sequenced sample was CD4+ T cells from PBMCs. These receptors came from a human donor with Susac syndrome.

The chain uses TRBV30 and TRBJ2-7, with D perhaps TRBD2 (5 bases). The CDR3 length is 12 residues. Germline-derived CDR1 and CDR2 are GTSNPN and SVGIG (reference sequence). The V and J ends lost 4 bases and 1 base respectively, with 8 bases between them. The chain's CDR3 is CAWKAVSYEQYF. The CDR3 nucleotides are TGTGCCTGGAAAGCGGTGTCCTACGAGCAGTACTTC.

V is TRBV6-5 and J is TRBJ2-7; TRBD2 aligns across 7 bases. There are 14 residues in the CDR3. Germline loops: CDR1 MNHEY, CDR2 SVGAGI. Trimming at V came to 5 bases and at J to 0 bases, leaving 4 bases not matched to a gene. This CDR3 reads CASSRGGSSYEQYF. CDR3 DNA: TGTGCCAGCAGTCGCGGCGGGAGCTCCTACGAGCAGTACTTC.

This clonotype was picked up one time. The V and J genes are TRBV9 and TRBJ2-7; the D is unclear. CDR3 length: 13 amino acids. Germline CDR1 is SGDLS and CDR2 is YYNGEE. V lost 4 bases and J 6 bases, leaving 14 bases between the germline ends. DNA of the CDR3: TGTGCCAGCAGCTTTGACGGATCGGGCGAGCAGTACGTC. Translating gives CASSFDGSGEQYV.

The chain is built from TRBV25-1 and TRBJ2-7, with TRBD2 identical over 13 bases. The CDR3 has 15 amino acids. Germline V CDR1 and CDR2: MGHDK, SYGVNS. Trimming at V came to 3 bases and at J to 2 bases, leaving 1 base not matched to a gene. The CDR3 bases are TGTGCCAGCAGTGACGGACTAGCGGGGGCCTACGAGCAGTACTTC. Its translation is CASSDGLAGAYEQYF.

V is TRBV28 and J is TRBJ1-5, with TRBD1 as a possible D gene (6 bases). The CDR3 covers 20 residues. The V end was cut by 3 bases, the J end by 2 bases, with 26 bases between. Germline CDR1 MDHEN, CDR2 SYDVKM. The CDR3 DNA reads as TGTGCCAGCAGTTTCGGGTTTCGGAGGGTGAGGCAGGGGCGCAATCAGCCCCAGCATTTT. Its translation: CASSFGFRRVRQGRNQPQHF.

V gene TRBV29-1 combines with J gene TRBJ1-1, with D unclear. CDR3 length: 13 amino acids. Per germline, CDR1 SQVTM and CDR2 ANQGSEA. The ends were cut back, 3 bases at V and 5 bases at J, with 13 bases in the middle. CDR3: CSVDRQTGTEAFF. The DNA of the CDR3 is TGCAGCGTTGATAGGCAGACGGGAACTGAAGCTTTCTTT.

The chain is built from TRBV7-2 and TRBJ1-1; D ambiguous. Germline values: CDR1 SGHTA, CDR2 FQGNSA. V gave up 5 bases and J gave up 0 bases, with 10 bases separating them. The CDR3 has 14 residues. The DNA of the CDR3 is TGTGCCAGCAGCCCGGTCCCCTTGAACACTGAAGCTTTCTTT. This encodes CASSPVPLNTEAFF.

This clonotype is a singleton in its sample. The J gene is TRBJ2-2, the V gene TRBV29-1; D gene unclear. V dropped 4 bases and J dropped 6 bases, with 9 bases sitting between them. There are 12 residues in the CDR3. Looked up from germline, CDR1 is SQVTM and CDR2 is ANQGSEA. DNA for the CDR3: TGCAGCGTTGGAGCCAGGTCCGGGGAGCTGTTTTTT. Its protein product is CSVGARSGELFF.

This clonotype appeared once. V usage is TRBV6-2 or TRBV6-3 and J usage is TRBJ2-7; a weak D match, TRBD2 (6 bases). The CDR3 has 13 residues. The germline V gene has CDR1 MNHEY and CDR2 SVGEGT. With 5 bases removed from V and 8 bases from J, the gap between germline ends came to 16 bases. The CDR3 sequence is CASSPGGVLQQYV. CDR3 nucleotides: TGTGCCAGCAGTCCCGGCGGGGTTCTCCAGCAGTACGTC.

This clonotype occurred once. The rearrangement joins TRBV6-6 to TRBJ1-5; D gene unclear. The CDR3 runs to 15 residues. V lost 5 bases and J 4 bases, leaving 15 bases between the germline ends. Germline lookup yields CDR1 MNHNY and CDR2 SVGAGI (reference sequence). The CDR3 bases are TGTGCCAGCAGTCCCCAGTACCCTGTAAATCAGCCCCAGCATTTT. Encoded protein: CASSPQYPVNQPQHF.

The V and J genes are TRBV30 and TRBJ1-3; no definite D call. Germline V gene data show CDR1 as GTSNPN and CDR2 as SVGIG (reference sequence). The length of the CDR3 is 14 residues. Trimming pared 0 bases from V and 6 bases from J, leaving 12 bases between. The CDR3 DNA sequence: TGTGCCTGGAGTGTATGGTCAGATCCAAACACCATATATTTT. Translation: CAWSVWSDPNTIYF.

The CDR3: CATSEDRAGQPQHF. The CDR3 DNA sequence: TGTGCCACCAGTGAAGACAGGGCGGGACAGCCCCAGCATTTT. The chain combines TRBV24-1 with TRBJ1-5; 7 bases are shared with TRBD1. Germline V lookup: CDR1 KGHDR, CDR2 SFDVKD. J lost 7 bases, V lost 4 bases, and 6 bases had no gene match. The CDR3 extends over 14 amino acids.

The chain employs TRBV7-2 and TRBJ2-5; D is possibly TRBD2 (6 bases). Germline V lookup: CDR1 SGHTA, CDR2 FQGNSA. Trimming removed 5 bases at V and 7 bases at J, with 17 bases between. The length of the CDR3 is 14 residues. The CDR3 spells CASSPISGRGTQYF. The CDR3 nucleotides are TGTGCCAGCAGCCCCATTTCCGGGCGGGGGACCCAGTACTTC.

This chain uses TRBV28 with TRBJ2-7, with 8 bases identical to TRBD2. CDR3 length: 15 residues. V dropped 1 base and J dropped 1; count of bases not matched to a gene: 3. Germline CDR1 and CDR2: MDHEN and SYDVKM. This chain's CDR3 is CASSLLAGISYEQYF. As DNA, the CDR3 is TGTGCCAGCAGTTTATTAGCGGGGATTTCCTACGAGCAGTACTTC.

The CDR3 loop reads CASSVTGTYNEQFF. CDR3 DNA sequence: TGTGCCAGCAGCGTGACAGGGACGTACAATGAGCAGTTCTTC. This chain connects TRBV7-2 to TRBJ2-1; 7 bases map to TRBD1. Germline V gene sequence: CDR1 SGHTA, CDR2 FQGNSA. The V segment lost 5 bases and the J segment 4 bases; nucleotides outside the gene matches: 5. This CDR3 has 14 residues.

The chain links TRBV7-2 to TRBJ2-5, with 7 bases matching TRBD1. Trimming took 5 bases from V and 1 from J; bases not matched to a gene: 13. The CDR3 loop spans 17 amino acids. CDR1 is SGHTA, CDR2 FQGNSA, per germline. This chain's CDR3 is CASSPPLTGLRQETQYF. CDR3 nucleotides: TGTGCCAGCAGCCCCCCCCTGACAGGGTTACGCCAAGAGACCCAGTACTTC.

The chain joins TRBV29-1 to TRBJ2-1; 12 bases map to TRBD2. The CDR3 sequence is 16 residues long. Trimming removed 6 bases from V and 9 bases from J; junction bases left unmatched: 15. Germline CDR1 and CDR2: SQVTM and ANQGSEA. In DNA, the CDR3 is TGCAGCGTCCACCGTGGCTCTAGCGGGAGGGCCGGTGAGCAGTTCTTC. It translates to CSVHRGSSGRAGEQFF.

The genes are TRBV12-3 or TRBV12-4 and TRBJ1-5; D is uncertain. Trimming removed 5 bases at V and 2 bases at J, with 28 bases between. This CDR3 spans 20 amino acids. CDR3 residues: CASSRTPPKVRERRNQPQHF. CDR3 DNA: TGTGCCAGCAGTCGGACCCCTCCCAAAGTAAGGGAGAGGCGCAATCAGCCCCAGCATTTT.

This chain links TRBV20-1 with TRBJ2-1, with D perhaps being TRBD1 or TRBD2 (5 bases each). The CDR3 totals 13 residues. The germline V and J ends were trimmed by 5 bases and 3 bases, with 11 bases remaining between them. Germline V CDR1 and CDR2: DFQATT, SNEGSKA (reference sequence). The CDR3 here is CSASGTGYNEQFF. CDR3 in DNA: TGCAGTGCTTCCGGGACCGGCTACAATGAGCAGTTCTTC.

J is TRBJ1-1 and V is TRBV4-2; a possible D gene is TRBD1 (5 bases). This CDR3 comprises 12 residues. V was trimmed by 5 bases and J by 6 bases, leaving 10 bases between them. The germline CDR1 and CDR2 sequences are LGHNA and YNFKEQ. This CDR3 is CASSNGGAEAFF. The CDR3 DNA is TGTGCCAGCAGCAACGGGGGGGCTGAAGCTTTCTTT.

This clonotype was counted once. The chain combines TRBV30 with TRBJ1-5, with TRBD1 matching 8 bases. V shed 2 bases, J shed 7 bases, and the junction held 10 bases outside the gene matches. The CDR3 consists of 15 residues. Germline CDR1 reads GTSNPN; CDR2 reads SVGIG (reference sequence). DNA for the CDR3: TGTGCCTGGAGTCCACTCGGACAGGGTGGACAGCCCCAGCATTTT. This translates into CAWSPLGQGGQPQHF. Full variable domain (outside the CDR3, taken from reference TRBV30 and TRBJ1-5): SQTIHQWPATLVQPVGSPLSLECTVEGTSNPNLYWYRQAAGRGLQLLFYSVGIGQISSEVPQNLSASRPQDRQFILSSKKLLLSDSGFYLCAWSPLGQGGQPQHFGDGTRLSIL.